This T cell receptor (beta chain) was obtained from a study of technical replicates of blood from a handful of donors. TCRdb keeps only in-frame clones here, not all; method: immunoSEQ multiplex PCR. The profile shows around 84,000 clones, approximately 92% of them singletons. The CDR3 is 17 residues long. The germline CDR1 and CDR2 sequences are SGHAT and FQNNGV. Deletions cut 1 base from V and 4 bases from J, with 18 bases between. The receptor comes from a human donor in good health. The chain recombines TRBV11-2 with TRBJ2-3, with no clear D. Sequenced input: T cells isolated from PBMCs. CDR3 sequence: CASSLGLQASLPDTQYF. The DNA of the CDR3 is TGTGCCAGCAGCTTAGGGTTGCAGGCGTCTCTGCCAGATACGCAGTATTTT.